This is a list of T cell receptor beta chains from one sample in a study of blood T cell repertoires in COVID-19. Assay: immunoSEQ multiplex PCR; the TCRdb copy retains only in-frame clones and omits some. Of 65,000 to 80,000 clones in the sample, about 87% were seen once. Sequenced: peripheral blood. The receptors shown here come from a man aged 50 to 60 with active COVID-19. CDR3s include the opening cysteine and the closing phenylalanine or tryptophan. The D gene is left open where the match is weak. Not every row has a clone size; where given, it reads once, few, many or a size class.

size: -
J: TRBJ1-4
D: -
V: TRBV28
DNA: TGTGCCAGCAGTTTGACATCTCATAATGAAAAACTGTTTTTT
CDR3: CASSLTSHNEKLFF

size: -
J: TRBJ1-2
D: -
V: TRBV15
DNA: TGTGCCACCAGCAGGTCGGCGGGACCCGCTCGGGGCTACACCTTC
CDR3: CATSRSAGPARGYTF

size: -
J: TRBJ2-2
D: TRBD2
V: TRBV2
DNA: TGTGCCAGCAGGGGGACTAGCGGGACCGGGGAGCTGTTTTTT
CDR3: CASRGTSGTGELFF

size: -
J: TRBJ1-5
D: TRBD1
V: TRBV6-2/TRBV6-3
DNA: TGTGCCAGCAGTGGGACAGGGGGCAGGCAGCCCCAGCATTTT
CDR3: CASSGTGGRQPQHF

size: -
J: TRBJ2-1
D: TRBD2
V: TRBV30
DNA: TGTGCCTGGGGTAGCGGGGGGCCGGGTAATGAGCAGTTCTTC
CDR3: CAWGSGGPGNEQFF

size: -
J: TRBJ2-3
D: TRBD2
V: TRBV5-1
DNA: TGCGCCAGCAATCGATATGCGGGGGATAGCACAGATACGCAGTATTTT
CDR3: CASNRYAGDSTDTQYF

size: -
J: TRBJ2-7
D: TRBD1
V: TRBV27
DNA: TGTGCCAGCAGTCACCTAAGGACAGGGGGCCTCGAGCAGTACTTC
CDR3: CASSHLRTGGLEQYF

size: -
J: TRBJ2-2
D: -
V: TRBV25-1
DNA: TGTGCCAGCAGTGAAAGAAGGAGAACCGGGGAGCTGTTTTTT
CDR3: CASSERRRTGELFF

size: once
J: TRBJ2-7
D: TRBD1
V: TRBV9
DNA: TGTGCCAGCAGCGTAGGGAGCAGGGGGTCCTACGAGCAGTACTTC
CDR3: CASSVGSRGSYEQYF

size: -
J: TRBJ2-1
D: TRBD2
V: TRBV7-2
DNA: TGTGCCAGCGGACCGGGGGGCTCCTACAATGAGCAGTTCTTC
CDR3: CASGPGGSYNEQFF

size: -
J: TRBJ2-7
D: TRBD1
V: TRBV3-1/TRBV3-2
DNA: TGTGCCAGCAGCCAACAGCCCGGGACAGGGTCCGAGCAGTACTTC
CDR3: CASSQQPGTGSEQYF

size: -
J: TRBJ1-1
D: -
V: TRBV3-1/TRBV3-2
DNA: TGTGCCAGCAGCCAAGTCCGCCGGGGGAACACTGAAGCTTTCTTT
CDR3: CASSQVRRGNTEAFF

size: -
J: TRBJ1-5
D: -
V: TRBV21-1
DNA: TGTGCCAGCAGCAAAAAAAGGCAGGGCAGGGCCAGCAATCAGCCCCAGCATTTT
CDR3: CASSKKRQGRASNQPQHF

size: few
J: TRBJ1-3
D: -
V: TRBV18
DNA: TGTGCCAGCTCACCTGATCGGGGTTCGATCTCTGGAAACACCATATATTTT
CDR3: CASSPDRGSISGNTIYF

size: -
J: TRBJ2-7
D: TRBD2
V: TRBV28
DNA: TGTGCCAGCAGCGGGGACTACTACGAGCAGTACTTC
CDR3: CASSGDYYEQYF

size: -
J: TRBJ1-2
D: -
V: TRBV4-1
DNA: TGCGCCAGCAGCCAAGATCCCGCAGGGGCGTTTGACGGCTATGGCTACACCTTC
CDR3: CASSQDPAGAFDGYGYTF

size: -
J: TRBJ1-1
D: -
V: TRBV5-1
DNA: TGCGCCAGCAGCTTGGGAGGGACACGTGGGAACACTGAAGCTTTCTTT
CDR3: CASSLGGTRGNTEAFF

size: -
J: TRBJ1-6
D: -
V: TRBV6-2/TRBV6-3
DNA: TGTGCCAGCAGTTACCCCCCCGGGGGTCCACCCCTCCACTTT
CDR3: CASSYPPGGPPLHF

size: -
J: TRBJ1-2
D: -
V: TRBV4-3
DNA: TGCGCCAGCAGCCAATCCGAGGGTGGGGGGTATGGCTACACCTTC
CDR3: CASSQSEGGGYGYTF

size: -
J: TRBJ2-5
D: TRBD2
V: TRBV24-1
DNA: TGTGCCACCAGTGATCCCACGGGACTAACTGAGACCCAGTACTTC
CDR3: CATSDPTGLTETQYF

size: -
J: TRBJ1-2
D: -
V: TRBV5-1
DNA: TGCGCCAGCAGCTTATCAGGGTCTAACTATGGCTACACCTTC
CDR3: CASSLSGSNYGYTF

size: -
J: TRBJ2-3
D: TRBD2
V: TRBV28
DNA: TGTGCCAGCAGGGGCTCTACTAGCGGGAGTCCAGATACGCAGTATTTT
CDR3: CASRGSTSGSPDTQYF

size: -
J: TRBJ2-1
D: TRBD2
V: TRBV9
DNA: TGTGCCAGCAGCGGGACTAGCGGGTTCAATGAGCAGTTCTTC
CDR3: CASSGTSGFNEQFF

size: -
J: TRBJ2-1
D: -
V: TRBV5-1
DNA: TGCGCCAGCAGCTTGGCCGATGGCTATGAGCAGTTCTTC
CDR3: CASSLADGYEQFF

size: -
J: TRBJ2-1
D: TRBD1
V: TRBV19
DNA: TGTGCCAGTAGAGGGACAGGGGCCTACAATGAGCAGTTCTTC
CDR3: CASRGTGAYNEQFF

size: -
J: TRBJ2-5
D: -
V: TRBV11-2
DNA: TGTGCCAGCACAGGGCAGGGAGGTGAGACCCAGTACTTC
CDR3: CASTGQGGETQYF

size: -
J: TRBJ1-4
D: TRBD1
V: TRBV7-2
DNA: TGTGCCAGCAGCCCGGGACAGCTTAATGAAAAACTGTTTTTT
CDR3: CASSPGQLNEKLFF

size: -
J: TRBJ2-5
D: TRBD2
V: TRBV30
DNA: TGTGCCTGGAGTGTATGGGAGGGCAAGGAGACCCAGTACTTC
CDR3: CAWSVWEGKETQYF

size: -
J: TRBJ2-1
D: -
V: TRBV28
DNA: TGTGCCAGCAGTGGCGGACAGAACTACAATGAGCAGTTCTTC
CDR3: CASSGGQNYNEQFF

size: -
J: TRBJ2-3
D: TRBD2
V: TRBV3-1/TRBV3-2
DNA: TGTGCCAGCAGCCAACCGGGACTAGCGGGGGGGTACACAGATACGCAGTATTTT
CDR3: CASSQPGLAGGYTDTQYF

size: -
J: TRBJ2-4
D: TRBD2
V: TRBV2
DNA: TGTGCCAGCAGTACGGGACTAGCGGGAAACATTCAGTACTTC
CDR3: CASSTGLAGNIQYF

size: -
J: TRBJ2-5
D: -
V: TRBV29-1
DNA: TGCAGCGTTGGGGAGAGGGTCGGAGAGACCCAGTACTTC
CDR3: CSVGERVGETQYF

size: -
J: TRBJ1-4
D: -
V: TRBV6-5
DNA: TGTGCCAGCAGGGGACCGTCGAGGGGGAAACTGTTTTTT
CDR3: CASRGPSRGKLFF

size: -
J: TRBJ2-5
D: -
V: TRBV24-1
DNA: TGTGCCACCAGTGGAGCAGGGAACCAAGAGACCCAGTACTTC
CDR3: CATSGAGNQETQYF

size: -
J: TRBJ1-1
D: -
V: TRBV30
DNA: TGTGCCTGCCCCCGGGGGGGCGTGAACACTGAAGCTTTCTTT
CDR3: CACPRGGVNTEAFF

size: -
J: TRBJ2-2
D: -
V: TRBV5-4
DNA: TGTGCCAGCAGCCGAGACAGGAACACCGGGGAGCTGTTTTTT
CDR3: CASSRDRNTGELFF

size: -
J: TRBJ1-6
D: -
V: TRBV6-4
DNA: TGTGCCAGCAGTGAGGACAATAATTCACCCCTCCACTTT
CDR3: CASSEDNNSPLHF

size: medium-sized
J: TRBJ2-2
D: -
V: TRBV6-1
DNA: TGTGCCAGCAGTGAACAGGTGTTCGGGGAGCTGTTTTTT
CDR3: CASSEQVFGELFF

size: -
J: TRBJ1-2
D: -
V: TRBV29-1
DNA: TGCAGCGTTGAAGATCAGGGCCGAGGCTACACCTTC
CDR3: CSVEDQGRGYTF

size: few
J: TRBJ1-6
D: TRBD1
V: TRBV7-2
DNA: TGTGCCAGCAGCTTAATGACAGGGGTCCTTGGATCACCCCTCCACTTT
CDR3: CASSLMTGVLGSPLHF

size: -
J: TRBJ2-3
D: TRBD2
V: TRBV19
DNA: TGTGCCAGTAGTATTCTAGCGGGAGGGCAGGCCACAGATACGCAGTATTTT
CDR3: CASSILAGGQATDTQYF

size: -
J: TRBJ2-1
D: -
V: TRBV5-1
DNA: TGCGCCAGCAGCTTGGAAGTGGCAGGGGATGAGCAGTTCTTC
CDR3: CASSLEVAGDEQFF

size: -
J: TRBJ2-1
D: TRBD1
V: TRBV20-1
DNA: TGCAGAGCAAATTACCCAGGGGGGCAGTTCTTC
CDR3: CRANYPGGQFF

size: -
J: TRBJ2-1
D: -
V: TRBV19
DNA: TGTGCCAGTAGTATTTCCAGGGGGAGGTCCTACAATGAGCAGTTCTTC
CDR3: CASSISRGRSYNEQFF

size: -
J: TRBJ2-3
D: -
V: TRBV24-1
DNA: TGTGCCACGAACGCGGGGACAGATACGCAGTATTTT
CDR3: CATNAGTDTQYF

size: -
J: TRBJ1-1
D: -
V: TRBV12-3/TRBV12-4
DNA: TGTGCCAGCAGATATCAGGAGGAGACTGAAGCTTTCTTT
CDR3: CASRYQEETEAFF

size: -
J: TRBJ1-3
D: -
V: TRBV28
DNA: TGTGCCAGCAGTTCCCCCGGTTACTCTGGAAACACCATATATTTT
CDR3: CASSSPGYSGNTIYF

size: -
J: TRBJ2-1
D: -
V: TRBV2
DNA: TGTGCCAGCAGTGAAGTTAGCTACAATGAGCAGTTCTTC
CDR3: CASSEVSYNEQFF

size: -
J: TRBJ2-2
D: -
V: TRBV18
DNA: TGTGCCAGCTCACCACCGGGAGCCACCGGGGAGCTGTTTTTT
CDR3: CASSPPGATGELFF

size: -
J: TRBJ1-1
D: TRBD1
V: TRBV5-4
DNA: TGTGCCAGCAGCTTGCGGACAGGGTGGGACACTGAAGCTTTCTTT
CDR3: CASSLRTGWDTEAFF